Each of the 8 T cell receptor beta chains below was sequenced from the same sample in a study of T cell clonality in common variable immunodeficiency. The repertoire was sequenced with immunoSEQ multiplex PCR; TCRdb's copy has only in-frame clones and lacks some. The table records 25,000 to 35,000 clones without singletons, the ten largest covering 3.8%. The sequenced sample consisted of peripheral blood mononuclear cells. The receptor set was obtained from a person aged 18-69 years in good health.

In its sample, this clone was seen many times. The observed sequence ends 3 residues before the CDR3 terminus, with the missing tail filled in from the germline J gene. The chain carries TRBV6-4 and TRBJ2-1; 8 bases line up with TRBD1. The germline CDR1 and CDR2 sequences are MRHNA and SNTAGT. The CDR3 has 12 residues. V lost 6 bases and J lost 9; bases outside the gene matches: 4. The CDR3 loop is CASRTGDGEQFF. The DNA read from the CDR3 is TGTGCCAGCAGGACAGGGGATGGTGAG.

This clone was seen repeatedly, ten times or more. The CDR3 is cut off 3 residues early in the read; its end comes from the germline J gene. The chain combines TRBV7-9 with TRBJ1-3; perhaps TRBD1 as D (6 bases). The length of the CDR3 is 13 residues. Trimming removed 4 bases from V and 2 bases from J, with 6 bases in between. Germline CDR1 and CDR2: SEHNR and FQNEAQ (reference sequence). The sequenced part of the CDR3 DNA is TGTGCCAGCAGCTACAGGGCTGGAAACACC. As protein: CASSYRAGNT. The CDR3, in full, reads CASSYRAGNTIYF.

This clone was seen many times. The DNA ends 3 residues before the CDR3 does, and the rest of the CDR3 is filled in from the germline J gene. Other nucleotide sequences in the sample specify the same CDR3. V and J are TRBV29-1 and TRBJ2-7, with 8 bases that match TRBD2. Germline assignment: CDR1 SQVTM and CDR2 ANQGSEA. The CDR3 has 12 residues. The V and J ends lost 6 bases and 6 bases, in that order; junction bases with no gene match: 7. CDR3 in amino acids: CSVGGRFSEQYF. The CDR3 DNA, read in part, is TGCAGCGTCGGCGGGAGGTTTAGCGAG.

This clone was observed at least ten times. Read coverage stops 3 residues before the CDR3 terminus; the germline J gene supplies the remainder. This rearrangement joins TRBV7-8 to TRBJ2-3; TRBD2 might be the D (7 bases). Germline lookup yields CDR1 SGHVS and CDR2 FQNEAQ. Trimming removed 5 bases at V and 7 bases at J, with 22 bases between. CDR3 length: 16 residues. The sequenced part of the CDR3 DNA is TGTGCCAGCAGCAAGGGGGGGGGACTGGAGGTGAATACG. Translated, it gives CASSKGGGLEVNT. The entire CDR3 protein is CASSKGGGLEVNTQYF. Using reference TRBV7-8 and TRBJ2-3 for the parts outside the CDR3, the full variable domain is GAGVSQSPRYKVAKRGQDVALRCDPISGHVSLFWYQQALGQGPEFLTYFQNEAQLDKSGLPSDRFFAERPEGSVSTLKIQRTQQEDSAVYLCASSKGGGLEVNTQYFGPGTRLTVL.

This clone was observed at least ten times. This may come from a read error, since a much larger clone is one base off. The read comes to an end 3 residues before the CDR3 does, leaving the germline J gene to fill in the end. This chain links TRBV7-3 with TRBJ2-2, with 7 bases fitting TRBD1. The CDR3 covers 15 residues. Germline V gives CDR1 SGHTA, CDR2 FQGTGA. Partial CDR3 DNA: TGTGCCAGCAGCAAAGGGACAGCTGGGGCCAACGTG. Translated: CASSKGTAGANV. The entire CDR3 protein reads CASSKGTAGANVLFF.

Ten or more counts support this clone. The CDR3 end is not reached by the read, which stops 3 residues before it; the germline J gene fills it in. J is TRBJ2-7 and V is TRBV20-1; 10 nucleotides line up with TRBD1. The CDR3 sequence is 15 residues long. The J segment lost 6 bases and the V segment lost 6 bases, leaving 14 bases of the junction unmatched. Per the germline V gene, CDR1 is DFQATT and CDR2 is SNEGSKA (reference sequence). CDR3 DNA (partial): TGCAGTGCCATAAGCCCGGGACAGGGGATGGTCGAG. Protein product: CSAISPGQGMVE. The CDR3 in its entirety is CSAISPGQGMVEQYF.

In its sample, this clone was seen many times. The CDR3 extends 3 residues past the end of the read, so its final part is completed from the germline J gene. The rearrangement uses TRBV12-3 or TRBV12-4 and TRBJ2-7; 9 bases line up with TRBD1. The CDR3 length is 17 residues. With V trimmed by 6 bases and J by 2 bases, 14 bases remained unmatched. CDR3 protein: CASSYKPGQGFPYEQYF. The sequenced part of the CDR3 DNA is TGTGCCAGCAGCTACAAACCGGGACAGGGATTTCCCTACGAG.

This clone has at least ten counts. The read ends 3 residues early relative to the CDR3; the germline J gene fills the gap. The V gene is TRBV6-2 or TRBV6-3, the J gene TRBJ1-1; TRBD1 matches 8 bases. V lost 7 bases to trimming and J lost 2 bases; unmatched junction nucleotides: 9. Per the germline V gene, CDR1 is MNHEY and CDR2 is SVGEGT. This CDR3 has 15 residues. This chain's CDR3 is CASNPGQGRNTEAFF. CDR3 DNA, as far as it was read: TGTGCCAGCAACCCTGGACAGGGTCGAAACACTGAA.